This is a list of T cell receptor beta chains from one sample in a study of shared clonotypes between healthy human individuals. Here immunoSEQ multiplex PCR was the method, and the copy in TCRdb shows in-frame clones only, minus some. The sample shows 1,400,000 or so clones, approximately 98.5% of them seen only once. The sample consisted of naive CD4+ T cells sorted from blood. Receptors originate from a man aged 30-40 years in good health. CDR3s include the opening cysteine and the closing phenylalanine or tryptophan. D genes are given only for firm matches. Some rows have no size entry. The others give once, few or many, or a class for an expanded clone.

v_gene	j_gene	abundance	d_gene	CDR3nt	CDR3aa
TRBV4-3	TRBJ1-1	once	-	TGCGCCAGCAGCCAAGGCTGGAAGGGCACTGAAGCTTTCTTT	CASSQGWKGTEAFF
TRBV5-1	TRBJ1-5	-	-	TGCGCCAGCAGGAACGACATTTATAGCAATCAGCCCCAGCATTTT	CASRNDIYSNQPQHF
TRBV19	TRBJ1-1	-	-	TGTGCCAGTAGTAGACAGAGGAACACTGAAGCTTTCTTT	CASSRQRNTEAFF
TRBV11-2	TRBJ2-7	-	-	TGTGCCAGCACCGTGAGGGCGGGCCCCACGGACGAGCAGTACTTC	CASTVRAGPTDEQYF
TRBV14	TRBJ2-1	-	-	TGTGCCAGCAGCCAAGATCTGGTACAGGCCCCCTATAAATCCTACAATGAGCAGTTCTTC	CASSQDLVQAPYKSYNEQFF
TRBV25-1	TRBJ2-1	-	-	TGTGCCAGCAGTGGACAAATCTACAATGAGCAGTTCTTC	CASSGQIYNEQFF
TRBV14	TRBJ2-7	-	-	TGTGCCAGCAGCGCCTTAAGATACGAGCAGTACTTC	CASSALRYEQYF
TRBV5-1	TRBJ2-7	once	-	TGCGCCAGCAGCTGGGGAGGGGGTTTTTACGAGCAGTACTTC	CASSWGGGFYEQYF
TRBV5-1	TRBJ1-2	-	-	TGCGCCAGCAGCTTATCAGCAGAGTCCTATGGCTACACCTTC	CASSLSAESYGYTF
TRBV5-6	TRBJ2-7	-	TRBD1	TGTGCCAGCAGTGCCGTCACAACCGGTTCCAGGGGGTACGAGCAGTACTTC	CASSAVTTGSRGYEQYF
TRBV6-5	TRBJ2-5	-	TRBD1	TGTGCCAGCAGTAACGGACAGGACGGGGAGACCCAGTACTTC	CASSNGQDGETQYF
TRBV5-1	TRBJ2-1	-	-	TGCGCCAGCAATGTCGGCGCGGGATTAGGCTACAATGAGCAGTTCTTC	CASNVGAGLGYNEQFF
TRBV5-4	TRBJ2-7	-	-	TGTGCCAGCAGCGACGAGGTCACTAGAGGCGAGCAGTACTTC	CASSDEVTRGEQYF
TRBV5-4	TRBJ2-1	-	TRBD2	TGTGCCAGCAGCCGGGGCGCCCGAGCGGGAAGCTATGAGCAGTTCTTC	CASSRGARAGSYEQFF
TRBV18	TRBJ2-7	-	-	TGTGCCAGCTCACCACGCCGCTGGGACGAGCAGTACTTC	CASSPRRWDEQYF
TRBV28	TRBJ2-7	-	-	TGTGCCAGCAGTTTACGCGTCCAGCTCTCCTACGAGCAGTACTTC	CASSLRVQLSYEQYF
TRBV18	TRBJ1-1	-	-	TGTGCCAGCTCACCCCAAGGGAACACTGAAGCTTTCTTT	CASSPQGNTEAFF
TRBV6-5	TRBJ2-7	-	-	TGTGCCAGCAGCCGCGCCCTAGGAACCTACGAGCAGTACTTC	CASSRALGTYEQYF
TRBV7-2	TRBJ2-5	-	-	TGTGCCAGCAGACCAACAGGGTTCCAAGAGACCCAGTACTTC	CASRPTGFQETQYF
TRBV7-8	TRBJ2-1	-	-	TGTGCCAGCAGCTTAGGCAGGGCAAATGAGCAGTTCTTC	CASSLGRANEQFF
TRBV19	TRBJ2-1	-	TRBD2	TGTGCCAGTAGTATGGGCCCGGGAGGCTCCTACAATGAGCAGTTCTTC	CASSMGPGGSYNEQFF
TRBV5-1	TRBJ2-5	-	-	TGCGCCAGCAGCTTGGAGTTTGGCGGCGGAGAGACCCAGTACTTC	CASSLEFGGGETQYF
TRBV27	TRBJ2-1	-	-	TGTGCCAGCAGGGGTTCAAGGACAGTTTACAATGAGCAGTTCTTC	CASRGSRTVYNEQFF
TRBV27	TRBJ2-1	-	-	TGTGCCAGCAGCTTTAGTGCTAGCTCTTCCCCCTTGGGGCAGTTCTTC	CASSFSASSSPLGQFF
TRBV9	TRBJ2-1	-	TRBD2	TGTGCCAGCAGCGTAGGCGCCGGGACTAGCGGGACAGAGCAGTTCTTC	CASSVGAGTSGTEQFF
TRBV6-5	TRBJ2-7	-	TRBD1	TGTGCCAGCAGGGACAGGACCACTTCCTACGAGCAGTACTTC	CASRDRTTSYEQYF
TRBV5-1	TRBJ2-7	-	TRBD2	TGCGCCAGCAGCTTGGCTGTTCTGGCGGGAGCCAACGAGCAGTACTTC	CASSLAVLAGANEQYF
TRBV7-6	TRBJ2-1	-	TRBD2	TGTGCCAGCAGCTTAAGGGGGAGCGGGAGCTCCTACAATGAGCAGTTCTTC	CASSLRGSGSSYNEQFF
TRBV9	TRBJ2-7	-	-	TGTGCCAGCAGCGTAGCGGCGCAATCGGCAGTCTTCGAGCAGTACTTC	CASSVAAQSAVFEQYF
TRBV27	TRBJ2-6	-	-	TGTGCCAGCAGTAATTCTCCAGGGGCTGGGGCCAACGTCCTGACTTTC	CASSNSPGAGANVLTF
TRBV6-6	TRBJ2-7	-	-	TGTGCCAGCAGGGACATCATGGGGTACGAGCAGTACTTC	CASRDIMGYEQYF
TRBV27	TRBJ1-5	-	-	TGTGCCAGCAGTCCGAGACATCCCTTGGAGCCCCAGCATTTT	CASSPRHPLEPQHF
TRBV11-2	TRBJ2-3	-	TRBD2	TGTGCCAGCAGCCCTAGCGGAGGGCCAGATACGCAGTATTTT	CASSPSGGPDTQYF
TRBV6-5	TRBJ2-6	-	-	TGTGCCAGCAGTTACGGGGACTCTGGGGCCAACGTCCTGACTTTC	CASSYGDSGANVLTF
TRBV6-5	TRBJ2-5	-	-	TGTGCCAGCAGTTACAGCCAGCTACAAGAGACCCAGTACTTC	CASSYSQLQETQYF
TRBV27	TRBJ2-7	-	TRBD2	TGTGCCAGCAGGCAAGAGCGGGGGACTAGCGGGAGGGACTACGAGCAGTACTTC	CASRQERGTSGRDYEQYF
TRBV29-1	TRBJ2-7	once	TRBD2	TGCAGCGTTGCTAGCAGCGGGGACGAGCAGTACTTC	CSVASSGDEQYF
TRBV19	TRBJ2-7	-	-	TGTGCCAGTAGGGGTACAGGGACCTACGAGCAGTACTTC	CASRGTGTYEQYF
TRBV25-1	TRBJ2-7	once	TRBD1	TGTGCCAGTACTCCTTCGGGACAGGGGCTAAACAGCTCCTACGAGCAGTACTTC	CASTPSGQGLNSSYEQYF
TRBV7-3	TRBJ2-3	-	TRBD2	TGTGCCAGCAGCCCGAGCGGGATCACAGATACGCAGTATTTT	CASSPSGITDTQYF
TRBV21-1	TRBJ1-2	-	-	TGTGCCAGCAGCAAAAGGGTCTCCAGGACCCAGTGTGGCTACACCTTC	CASSKRVSRTQCGYTF
TRBV7-9	TRBJ2-2	-	TRBD2	TGTGCCAGCAGCTTTAGCGGGAGTAACACCGGGGAGCTGTTTTTT	CASSFSGSNTGELFF
TRBV7-2	TRBJ2-1	-	-	TGTGCCAGCAGCTTAGAGGGGAATGAGCAGTTCTTC	CASSLEGNEQFF
TRBV9	TRBJ2-3	-	-	TGTGCCAGCAGCGTATCACCAGGGGACACAGATACGCAGTATTTT	CASSVSPGDTDTQYF
TRBV6-1	TRBJ1-5	-	-	TGTGCCAGCACAAGCGGATGGAATCAGCCCCAGCATTTT	CASTSGWNQPQHF
TRBV15	TRBJ2-7	-	-	TGTGCCACCAGCAGAGGTAGCGCAGTCTCCTACGAGCAGTACTTC	CATSRGSAVSYEQYF
TRBV10-3	TRBJ2-2	-	TRBD2	TGTGCCATCAGTGACCCTCTGGGACTAGCGGGACCGAACACCGGGGAGCTGTTTTTT	CAISDPLGLAGPNTGELFF
TRBV29-1	TRBJ1-2	-	-	TGCAGCGTGTCAGGGACTGGCTACACCTTC	CSVSGTGYTF
TRBV15	TRBJ2-4	-	TRBD2	TGTGCCACCAGCAGAGGGGGTGGGCTAGCGGGGTCGGCCAAAAACATTCAGTACTTC	CATSRGGGLAGSAKNIQYF
TRBV28	TRBJ2-6	-	TRBD1	TGTGCCAGCCACAGGGGTTCTGGGGCCAACGTCCTGACTTTC	CASHRGSGANVLTF
TRBV29-1	TRBJ2-1	-	TRBD2	TGCAGCGCCCCCGGGACTAGCGGTTACAATGAGCAGTTCTTC	CSAPGTSGYNEQFF
TRBV28	TRBJ2-5	-	-	TGTGCCAGCAGTTTAGCGGGATGGTCGGAGACCCAGTACTTC	CASSLAGWSETQYF
TRBV14	TRBJ1-4	-	-	TGTGCCAGCTCCCGGTCTAACCTCAATGAAAAACTGTTTTTT	CASSRSNLNEKLFF
TRBV27	TRBJ2-7	-	TRBD2	TGTGCCAGCAGGAGACTAGCGCGTTCCTACGAGCAGTACTTC	CASRRLARSYEQYF
TRBV6-5	TRBJ2-4	-	-	TGTGCCAGCAGTTTCCTGCCTGGAAACATTCAGTACTTC	CASSFLPGNIQYF
TRBV19	TRBJ2-3	-	TRBD2	TGTGCCAGTAGTCCAACTAGCGTCCGGGAAGGTACGCAGTATTTT	CASSPTSVREGTQYF
TRBV7-8	TRBJ2-7	once	TRBD1	TGTGCCAGCAGCTTAGGGCTGGGACAGGGGTTGTACGAGCAGTACTTC	CASSLGLGQGLYEQYF
TRBV7-8	TRBJ2-2	-	-	TGTGCCAGCAGCTTATTAACGAACACCGGGGAGCTGTTTTTT	CASSLLTNTGELFF